The sequence of this TCR beta chain was determined in a study of metastatic and nonmetastatic thyroid tumors. Across the whole study: Patients with malignant and benign thyroid disease provided blood and tumor or nodule tissue, whose repertoires were compared.

Original data processing: Across clinicopathological groups, CDR3 differences served as the basis for building a distant-metastasis classifier for papillary thyroid cancer. TCRdb re-clonotyped the PCR reads through MiXCR. The V and J calls reflect TCRdb's pipeline rather than the authors' work. Among tens of thousands of clones, 3.5% to 5% were seen once, and the ten largest hold around 23%. This clone showed up just a few times. Its antigen is currently unknown. Findings and caveats of the study: Benign nodules were reported to have significantly lower TCR beta diversity than malignant thyroid tumors, in blood and tumor.

Not a single patient had been given any form of treatment at any point before undergoing thyroid surgery. Germline assignment: CDR1 KGHDR and CDR2 SFDVKD. V shed 7 bases, J shed 5 bases, and the junction held 7 bases outside the gene matches. This CDR3 has 14 amino acids. This TCR was sampled from a female donor with papillary thyroid cancer or a benign thyroid nodule (not recorded which). Some clones in this sample may be carry-over from other donors' samples. The source material was blood. V gene TRBV24-1 combines with J gene TRBJ2-5; the match to TRBD1 covers 9 bases. The CDR3 protein is CATRKEDRGETQYF. As DNA, the CDR3 is TGTGCCACCAGAAAGGAGGACAGGGGCGAGACCCAGTACTTC.